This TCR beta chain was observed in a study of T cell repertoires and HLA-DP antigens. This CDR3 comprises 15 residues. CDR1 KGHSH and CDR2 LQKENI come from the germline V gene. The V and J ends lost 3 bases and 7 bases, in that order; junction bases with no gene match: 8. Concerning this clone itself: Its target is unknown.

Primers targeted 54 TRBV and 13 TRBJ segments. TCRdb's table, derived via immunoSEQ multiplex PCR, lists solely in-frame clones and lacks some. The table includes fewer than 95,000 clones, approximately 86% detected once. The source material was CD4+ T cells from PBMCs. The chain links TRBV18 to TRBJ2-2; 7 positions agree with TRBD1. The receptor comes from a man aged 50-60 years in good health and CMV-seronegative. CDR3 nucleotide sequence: TGTGCCAGCTCACCGATCGACAGGGTAGGCGGGGAGCTGTTTTTT. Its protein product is CASSPIDRVGGELFF.